The sequence of this TCR beta chain was determined in a study of blood T cell repertoires in COVID-19. Germline CDR1 reads SGHDT; CDR2 reads YYEEEE. The CDR3 sequence is 14 residues long. V gave up 4 bases and J gave up 4 bases; unmatched junction bases: 7. Here immunoSEQ multiplex PCR was the method, and the copy in TCRdb shows in-frame clones only, minus some. The sample contains some 200,000 clones, approximately 89% of which appear only once. This clonotype was obtained from a woman aged 40 to 49 with acute or convalescent COVID-19. The chain couples TRBV5-6 to TRBJ1-1, with 7 bases identical to TRBD1. What was sequenced was peripheral blood. The CDR3 reads CASSADPGGTEAFF. For the CDR3, the DNA is TGTGCCAGCAGCGCAGACCCAGGGGGCACTGAAGCTTTCTTT.